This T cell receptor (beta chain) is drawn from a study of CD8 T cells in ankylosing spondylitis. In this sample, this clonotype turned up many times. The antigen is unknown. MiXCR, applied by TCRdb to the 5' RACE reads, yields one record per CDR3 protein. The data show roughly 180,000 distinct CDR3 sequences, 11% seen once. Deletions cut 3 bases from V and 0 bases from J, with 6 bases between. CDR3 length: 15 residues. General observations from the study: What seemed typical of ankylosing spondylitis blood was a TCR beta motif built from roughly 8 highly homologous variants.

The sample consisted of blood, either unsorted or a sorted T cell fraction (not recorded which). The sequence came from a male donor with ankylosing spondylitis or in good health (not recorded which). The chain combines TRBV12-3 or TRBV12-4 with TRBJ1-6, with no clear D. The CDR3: CASSLRGSYNSPLHF. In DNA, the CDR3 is TGTGCCAGCAGTTTGCGGGGCTCCTATAATTCACCCCTCCACTTT.